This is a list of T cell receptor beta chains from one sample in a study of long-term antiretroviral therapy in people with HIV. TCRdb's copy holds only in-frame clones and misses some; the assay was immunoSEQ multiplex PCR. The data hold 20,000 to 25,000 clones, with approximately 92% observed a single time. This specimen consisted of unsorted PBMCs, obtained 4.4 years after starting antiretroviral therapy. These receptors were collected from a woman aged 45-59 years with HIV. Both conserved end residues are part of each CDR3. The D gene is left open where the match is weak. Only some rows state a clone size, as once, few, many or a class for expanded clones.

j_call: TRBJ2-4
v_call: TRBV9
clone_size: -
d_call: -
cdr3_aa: CASSPTASLAKNIQYF
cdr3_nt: TGTGCCAGCAGCCCAACAGCGTCCCTAGCCAAAAACATTCAGTACTTC

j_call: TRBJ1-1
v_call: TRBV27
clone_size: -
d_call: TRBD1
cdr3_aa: CASSFSGQVNTEAFF
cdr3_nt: TGTGCCAGCAGTTTCTCCGGACAGGTGAACACTGAAGCTTTCTTT

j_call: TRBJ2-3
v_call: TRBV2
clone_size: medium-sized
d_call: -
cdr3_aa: CASQWTSTDTQYF
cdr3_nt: TGTGCCAGCCAGTGGACTAGCACAGATACGCAGTATTTT

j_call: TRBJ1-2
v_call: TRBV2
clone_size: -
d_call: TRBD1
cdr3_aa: CASSPLQGDGYTF
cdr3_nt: TGTGCCAGCAGCCCACTACAGGGGGATGGCTACACCTTC

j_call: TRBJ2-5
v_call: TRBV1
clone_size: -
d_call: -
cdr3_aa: CTSSQPGGSQETQYF
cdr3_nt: TGCACCAGCAGCCAACCCGGAGGTAGTCAGGAGACCCAGTACTTC

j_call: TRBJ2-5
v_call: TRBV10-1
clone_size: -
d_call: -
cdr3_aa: CASSGGETQYF
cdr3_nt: TGCGCCAGCAGTGGGGGAGAGACCCAGTACTTC

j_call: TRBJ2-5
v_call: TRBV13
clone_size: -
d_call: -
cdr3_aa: CASSFRAQETQYF
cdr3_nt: TGTGCCAGCAGCTTCAGGGCCCAAGAGACCCAGTACTTC

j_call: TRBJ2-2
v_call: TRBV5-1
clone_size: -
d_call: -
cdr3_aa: CASSPTPLNTGELFF
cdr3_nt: TGCGCCAGCAGCCCCACCCCCCTGAACACCGGGGAGCTGTTTTTT

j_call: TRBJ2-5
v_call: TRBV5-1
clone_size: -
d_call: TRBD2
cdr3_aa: CASSTGGGGGQETQYF
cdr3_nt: TGCGCCAGCAGCACGGGCGGCGGCGGGGGCCAAGAGACCCAGTACTTC

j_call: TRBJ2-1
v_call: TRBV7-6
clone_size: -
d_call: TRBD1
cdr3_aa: CASQGAYNEQFF
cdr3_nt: TGTGCCAGCCAGGGGGCTTACAATGAGCAGTTCTTC

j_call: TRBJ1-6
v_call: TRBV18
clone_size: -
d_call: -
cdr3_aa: CASSRGQSYNSPLHF
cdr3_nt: TGTGCCAGCTCGCGAGGGCAGAGCTATAATTCACCCCTCCACTTT

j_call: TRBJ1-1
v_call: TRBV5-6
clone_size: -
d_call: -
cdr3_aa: CASSLVVGSGRPEAFF
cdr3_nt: TGTGCCAGCAGCTTGGTCGTTGGGTCAGGGAGGCCTGAAGCTTTCTTT

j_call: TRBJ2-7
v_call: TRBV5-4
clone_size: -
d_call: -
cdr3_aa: CASSQGYEQYF
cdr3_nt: TGTGCCAGCAGTCAGGGATACGAGCAGTACTTC